Shown below are 5 T cell receptor beta chains from a single sample sequenced in a study of T cell responses to AZD1222 COVID-19 vaccine (dated by TCRdb to the early 2020s). Library prep was done by the immunoSEQ multiplex PCR assay. As stored in TCRdb, this immuneACCESS dataset retains in-frame rearrangements with V and J assigned. A fraction of the clones does not appear; measured against another copy, unresolved V genes explain less than half of the discrepancy, and the remainder lacks a known reason. This sample is represented by approximately 89,000 clones; 90% of them were singletons. 5% to 6% of the sample belongs to the ten largest clones. The sample's time point, from its label and the paper: about 28 days (+/-7) after the second vaccine dose. The specimen comprised peripheral blood, sampled 28 days after the second AZD1222 dose. The receptor set was obtained from an adult who received the AZD1222 COVID-19 vaccine.

This chain links TRBV23-1 with TRBJ2-7; D remains ambiguous. TRBV23-1 is known as an ORF, though its function is uncertain. V gave up 4 bases and J gave up 0 bases, with 10 bases separating them. This CDR3 spans 14 amino acids. The CDR3 DNA follows: TGCGCCAGCAGTCCTGGACGGCTCTCCTACGAGCAGTACTTC. This sequence encodes CASSPGRLSYEQYF.

The V call is TRBV1, the J call TRBJ2-1; the table gives TRBD2 as D, unverified against the DNA. TRBV1 has pseudogene status. CDR3 length: 15 residues. The CDR3 nucleotides read TGCACCAGCAGCCACCGGGACTACCTGTATAATGAGCAGTTCTTC. The encoded protein is CTSSHRDYLYNEQFF.

V usage is TRBV7-3 and J usage is TRBJ2-7, with TRBD2 as a possible D gene (5 bases). V lost 5 bases, J lost 0 bases, and 14 bases lay in between. Germline V gene lookup returns CDR1 SGHTA and CDR2 FQGTGA. This CDR3 comprises 15 residues. The CDR3, as DNA: TGTGCCAGCAGCGCTGGCGGGTCAGACTCCTACGAGCAGTACTTC. Residues: CASSAGGSDSYEQYF.

The chain is built from TRBV28 and TRBJ2-5; 11 nucleotides align to TRBD2. Germline V gives CDR1 MDHEN, CDR2 SYDVKM. V shed 2 bases and J 0 bases; nucleotides not matched to a gene: 5. The CDR3 loop spans 17 amino acids. CDR3 sequence (DNA): TGTGCCAGCAGTTTACTCACGACTAGCGGGGACCAAGAGACCCAGTACTTC. Its translation is CASSLLTTSGDQETQYF.

The chain carries TRBV19 and TRBJ1-2; 7 bases fit TRBD1. This CDR3 spans 16 amino acids. V dropped 6 bases and J dropped 1; count of bases not matched to a gene: 11. Germline-derived CDR1 and CDR2 are LNHDA and SQIVND (reference sequence). As DNA, the CDR3 is TGTGCCAGTAGGCGCAGATCGGGACAGAATAACTATGGCTACACCTTC. It is translated as CASRRRSGQNNYGYTF.